This T cell receptor beta chain was obtained from a study of identical twins (dated by TCRdb to about 2016). Some background on the complete study: To test whether fetal clonotypes persist, this study deep-sequenced TCR alpha and beta repertoires from monozygotic twins, from unrelated adults of various ages, and from cord blood. To rule out contamination, replicate twin experiments were performed at different times with different library preparation protocols. Results and caveats for the whole study, not just this receptor: Because the same donors could not be followed over many years, conclusions were based on cross-sectional statistical analysis. Invariant T cells such as MAIT and iNKT could partly confound zero-insertion analyses, although diverse VJ usage argued against such confounding for most clonotypes. Out-of-frame TCR alpha sharing in monozygotic twins was systematically underestimated by recombination models, whereas sharing between unrelated individuals was in agreement with the recombination models. Excess twin sharing in beta out-of-frame sequences was weaker because fewer shared sequences lowered the signal-to-noise ratio. Compared with coincidental sharing between unrelated individuals, out-of-frame TCR alpha sequences shared between twins showed an excess of sequences with low generation probability. Abundant cord blood beta clonotypes carried fewer insertions; young adult naive repertoires showed a weaker similar trend, while memory repertoires showed none.

This clonotype was seen more than once but under ten times. Its antigen is not yet known. Base qualities are not at hand, and no much larger clone is one base apart. Taken from cysteine to phenylalanine, the CDR3 has 15 residues. Kept here is only the CDR3 DNA, which spans 45 bases and is read in frame from base 1. V has 3 bases trimmed and J has 4 bases trimmed; junction bases matching no gene number 8. From a lookup of the germline V gene, CDR1 and CDR2 are KGHSH and LQKENI. Every donor was a healthy Caucasian. Three pairs of female monozygotic twins, all aged 18 to 29 years, made up the twin cohort. CD4+ and CD8+ T cell populations were isolated with positive isolation kits from Invitrogen. Library generation was performed with 5' RACE. TCRdb names Illumina HiSeq 2000 as the instrument used. A universal primer binding site was introduced by template switching, and a unique molecular identifier was present in the final cDNA, enabling accurate counting of TCR cDNA molecules. Specific primers in the conserved constant-segment region were used to synthesize first-strand cDNA for the TCR alpha and beta chains. To control for contamination, every cDNA library was double barcoded, receiving both a SMART-Mk sample barcode and Illumina barcodes. TruSeq adapter sequences along with Illumina sample barcodes were introduced in two successive PCR steps. The Illumina HiSeq platform was used with custom primers to sequence TCR alpha and beta cDNA libraries. The original methods were these. MiGEC was used to process raw reads and extract unique molecular identifiers, and MiXCR was used to find CDR3 positions. For each individual, recombination models were inferred using an EM algorithm with the repgenHMM and IGoR tools. The tcR package in R was used for shared clonotype analysis, with sharing normalized by the product of cloneset sizes. Out-of-frame nonproductive sequences were analyzed to study raw recombination free of thymic and clonal selection effects. The public reads were reprocessed in TCRdb via fastp at Q25 and MiXCR, keeping in-frame beta chains. Each entry merges the rows of one CDR3 protein and shows their most common DNA and genes. These V and J calls derive from TCRdb rather than the authors' analysis. For this sample the table gives 400,000 to 500,000 distinct CDR3 sequences, of which 14% were detected only once. The top ten clonotypes cover more than 0.8% of the sample.

This same sample was also part of a study on yellow fever vaccine responses in identical twins. As noted in the second study: The authors reported that the T cell response to vaccination in identical twins appeared partly convergent and partly personalized. In the study, vaccine-responding T cell clones were precisely tracked in identical twins.

Recombination joined TRBV18 with TRBJ2-7; 8 bases in the middle match TRBD1. Input material: CD4+ T cells sorted from blood. The origin of this receptor is a woman under 30 in good health. The nucleotide sequence is TGTGCCAGCTCACCGGGGACAGGACAAAGTTACGAGCAGTACTTC. Its translation reads: CASSPGTGQSYEQYF.